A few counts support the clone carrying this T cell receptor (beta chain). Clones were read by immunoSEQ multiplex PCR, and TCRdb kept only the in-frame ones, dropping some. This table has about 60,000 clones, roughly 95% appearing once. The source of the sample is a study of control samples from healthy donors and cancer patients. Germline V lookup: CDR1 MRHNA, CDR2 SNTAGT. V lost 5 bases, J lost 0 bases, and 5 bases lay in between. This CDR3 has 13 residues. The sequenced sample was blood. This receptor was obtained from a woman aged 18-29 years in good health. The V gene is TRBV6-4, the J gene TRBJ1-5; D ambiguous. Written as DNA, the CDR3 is TGTGCCAGCAGTCAGGATAGCAATCAGCCCCAGCATTTT. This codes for CASSQDSNQPQHF.